Below are 26 T cell receptor beta chains sequenced from a single sample in a study of T cells in Graves' hyperthyroidism and ophthalmopathy. Amplified TCR beta CDR3 regions came from RNA transcripts. The study used the HTBI primer set for a first-round RT-PCR of the TCR CDR3. TCRdb re-called the multiplex PCR reads through MiXCR, storing one row per CDR3 protein. The data hold 360,000 or so distinct CDR3 sequences, with 15% observed a single time. Sequenced sample: blood. These receptors all stem from a woman in her sixties with Graves' ophthalmopathy.

This clonotype has a count of ten or more. The gene calls are TRBV4-1 and TRBJ2-5, with D maybe TRBD2 (6 bases). Germline V gene sequence: CDR1 MGHRA, CDR2 YSYEKL. The CDR3 has 14 residues. V lost 4 bases and J 4 bases, leaving 13 bases between the germline ends. The DNA for the CDR3 is TGCGCCAGCAGCCCAGAGGTGGGAGGAGAGACCCAGTACTTC. Its protein is CASSPEVGGETQYF.

This clonotype was recorded at least ten times. The V and J genes are TRBV11-2 and TRBJ2-1; 13 bases map to TRBD2. Per germline, CDR1 SGHAT and CDR2 FQNNGV. The CDR3 covers 16 residues. V lost 4 bases to trimming and J lost 10 bases; unmatched junction nucleotides: 10. The CDR3 bases are TGTGCCAGCAGCTCCGGACTAGCGGGAGAGCAGGTCGAGCAGTTCTTC. Translation gives CASSSGLAGEQVEQFF.

The rearrangement joins TRBV20-1 to TRBJ1-6; the D is unclear. This CDR3 region has 16 residues. In germline, CDR1 is DFQATT, CDR2 SNEGSKA (reference sequence). The germline V and J ends were trimmed by 2 bases and 5 bases, with 16 bases remaining between them. In DNA, the CDR3 is TGCAGTGCTAGATTGTCAACAAGGACTAATAATTCACCCCTCCACTTT. It translates to CSARLSTRTNNSPLHF.

Notes on this clonotype: Germline and junction disagree at one end, which may indicate a read error. V and J are TRBV6-5 and TRBJ2-1, with 12 bases fitting TRBD2. The CDR3 length is 17 residues. Germline V gives CDR1 MNHEY, CDR2 SVGAGI. In nucleotides, the CDR3 is TGTGCCAGCAGCGTACTCGGACTAGCGGGATCCTACAATGGGCAGTTCTTC. Protein product: CASSVLGLAGSYNGQFF.

The gene calls are TRBV20-1 and TRBJ1-2, with 8 bases that match TRBD1. The junction had 8 bases not matched to a gene; V was cut back by 2 bases and J by 6 bases. The CDR3 is 14 amino acids. In germline, CDR1 is DFQATT, CDR2 SNEGSKA (reference sequence). The CDR3 sequence is CSARPSDRGHGYTF. CDR3 bases: TGCAGTGCTAGACCCTCCGACAGGGGCCATGGCTACACCTTC.

A few counts support this clonotype. The chain joins TRBV19 to TRBJ2-2; a weak D match, TRBD1 (5 bases). This CDR3 spans 17 amino acids. Trimming removed 3 bases from V and 0 bases from J, with 14 bases in between. Germline-derived CDR1 and CDR2 are LNHDA and SQIVND (reference sequence). The CDR3, as DNA: TGTGCCAGTAGTATGGTCAAGGACACGTCGAACACCGGGGAGCTGTTTTTT. It yields the protein CASSMVKDTSNTGELFF.

The chain couples TRBV9 to TRBJ2-7; tentatively, D is TRBD1 or TRBD2 (6 bases each). This CDR3 has 13 amino acids. CDR1 and CDR2 (germline): SGDLS, YYNGEE. V lost 7 bases, J lost 7 bases, and 18 bases lay in between. CDR3: CASGGGTAGEQYF. The CDR3 region has the DNA TGTGCCAGCGGGGGCGGCACGGCGGGAGAGCAGTACTTC.

This clonotype was picked up many times. This sequence joins TRBV7-9 and TRBJ1-2, with D unclear. This CDR3 has 13 residues. Looked up from germline, CDR1 is SEHNR and CDR2 is FQNEAQ (reference sequence). With 1 base removed from V and 8 bases from J, the gap between germline ends came to 11 bases. As DNA, the CDR3 is TGTGCCAGCAGCTTAGAAGCAGCGAGGGGCTACACCTTC. It specifies CASSLEAARGYTF.

About this clonotype: Compared with germline, one end of the junction differs, possibly owing to a read error. The gene calls are TRBV5-5 and TRBJ1-4, with 9 bases aligning to TRBD1. Germline V gene data show CDR1 as SGHKS and CDR2 as YYEKEE (reference sequence). The CDR3 is 15 amino acids. The CDR3 region is CAGSFGTGQGEKLFF. Here the CDR3 DNA reads TGTGCCGGCAGCTTTGGGACGGGACAGGGCGAAAAACTGTTTTTT.

The V call is TRBV29-1, the J call TRBJ2-2; 7 bases match TRBD1. CDR1 and CDR2 (germline): SQVTM, ANQGSEA. CDR3 length equals 13 residues. Trimming at V came to 6 bases and at J to 6 bases, leaving 7 bases not matched to a gene. In DNA form, the CDR3 reads TGCAGCGTATTGGGACAGAGGGCCGGGGAGCTGTTTTTT. Translating gives CSVLGQRAGELFF.

The CDR3, as DNA: TGCGCCAGCTGGGGGACTAGCGGATACTACGAGCAGTACTTC. Translating it yields CASWGTSGYYEQYF. V and J are TRBV4-1 and TRBJ2-7, with TRBD2 identical over 11 bases. CDR3 length equals 14 residues. The V gene end was trimmed by 8 bases and the J gene end by 3 bases; junction bases not matched to a gene: 6. CDR1 MGHRA and CDR2 YSYEKL come from the germline V gene.

This clonotype appeared a few times. The CDR3 region has the DNA TGTGCCAGCAGCGTCTATAGCGGGGAAGGCACAGATACGCAGTATTTT. As protein: CASSVYSGEGTDTQYF. The V gene is TRBV9, the J gene TRBJ2-3; 8 nucleotides agree with TRBD2. Germline CDR1 SGDLS, CDR2 YYNGEE. The V gene end was trimmed by 2 bases and the J gene end by 1 base; junction bases not matched to a gene: 6. The CDR3 spans 16 residues.

In this sample, this clonotype turned up many times. This chain connects TRBV6-1 to TRBJ2-7; D possibly corresponds to TRBD2 (5 bases). Germline V gives CDR1 MNHNS, CDR2 SASEGT. Trimming took 10 bases from V and 4 from J, leaving 17 bases between them. This CDR3 is built from 13 residues. The CDR3 DNA reads TGTGCCACCAAAGCGGAAATCTTATACGAGCAGTACTTC. As protein: CATKAEILYEQYF.

This clonotype was counted ten times or more. The chain employs TRBV14 and TRBJ2-3, with D possibly being TRBD2 (5 bases). Germline CDR1 and CDR2: SGHDN and FVKESK. Trimming cost V 4 bases and J 4 bases, with 21 bases left between them. There are 17 residues in the CDR3. The chain's CDR3 is CASSLSGGSVRADTQYF. CDR3 sequence (DNA): TGTGCCAGCAGCCTGAGCGGCGGTTCAGTTCGTGCAGATACGCAGTATTTT.

This clonotype has a count of ten or more. This chain uses TRBV7-2 with TRBJ2-5; TRBD2 might be the D (5 bases). Germline loops: CDR1 SGHTA, CDR2 FQGNSA. This CDR3 is 14 amino acids long. Trimming shortened V by 5 bases and J by 5 bases, and 15 bases separated the two germline ends. In DNA form, the CDR3 reads TGTGCCAGCAGCCCAGTGGTTCGAGGGGAGACCCAGTACTTC. Translated: CASSPVVRGETQYF.

Ten or more counts support this clonotype. The CDR3 protein is CASSPSKGGSEKLFF. The CDR3 bases are TGTGCCAGCAGCCCTTCGAAGGGGGGGAGTGAAAAACTGTTTTTT. The chain has TRBV28 and TRBJ1-4; D perhaps matches TRBD1 (6 bases). This CDR3 is 15 amino acids long. CDR1 and CDR2 (germline): MDHEN, SYDVKM. V lost 6 bases, J lost 7 bases, and 18 bases lay in between.

The rearrangement uses TRBV27 and TRBJ1-5, with 7 positions matching TRBD1. V was pared by 6 bases and J by 6 bases, with 8 bases of the junction left unmatched. The CDR3 has 14 amino acids. Germline lookup yields CDR1 MNHEY and CDR2 SMNVEV (reference sequence). The DNA for the CDR3 is TGTGCCAGCAGCCGCAGGGGGGGGGTTCAGCCCCAGCATTTT. Translating it yields CASSRRGGVQPQHF.

The chain combines TRBV12-3 or TRBV12-4 with TRBJ1-2; 7 bases line up with TRBD1. After removal of 7 bases from V and 1 base from J, the junction contained 9 bases not matched to a gene. This CDR3 spans 15 amino acids. CDR3: CASTRTGERNYGYTF. The CDR3 bases are TGTGCCAGCACCCGGACAGGAGAACGTAACTATGGCTACACCTTC.

V is TRBV20-1 and J is TRBJ1-2; D gene uncertain. Between the trimmed V and J ends, which lost 0 bases and 8 bases, there was a span of 10 bases. This CDR3 is built from 12 residues. Germline V CDR1 and CDR2: DFQATT, SNEGSKA (reference sequence). CDR3 protein: CSAREALQGYTF. The CDR3 nucleotides read TGCAGTGCTAGAGAGGCCTTGCAGGGCTACACCTTC.

About this clonotype: This clone may be a read error of a much larger clone one base away. CDR3 nucleotide sequence: TGTGCCAGCAGTGAATGGGGCTACCCCTACGAGCAGTACTTC. Encoded protein: CASSEWGYPYEQYF. The chain has TRBV6-1 and TRBJ2-7; D might be TRBD1 (5 bases). The CDR3 extends over 14 amino acids. V lost 2 bases to trimming and J lost 2 bases, with 10 bases between them. Per the germline V gene, CDR1 is MNHNS and CDR2 is SASEGT.

V is TRBV7-2 and J is TRBJ2-5; 8 bases fit TRBD2. The J segment lost 3 bases and the V segment lost 6 bases, leaving 6 bases of the junction unmatched. Germline V gives CDR1 SGHTA, CDR2 FQGNSA. This CDR3 region has 14 residues. CDR3 nucleotides: TGTGCCAGCAGGACAGCGGGAGCTAAAGAGACCCAGTACTTC. Its translation: CASRTAGAKETQYF.

Remarks on this clonotype: This may arise from a read error, as a much more abundant clone is one base away. The chain is built from TRBV11-2 and TRBJ2-7; 14 bases map to TRBD2. The CDR3 loop spans 22 amino acids. Per germline, CDR1 SGHAT and CDR2 FQNNGV. CDR3 in DNA: TGTGCCAGCAGCCACCCAAAGTCGGGGACTAGCGGGAGTGCAAGGAGCTCCGACGAGCAGTACTTC. Translation: CASSHPKSGTSGSARSSDEQYF.

This clonotype was counted ten times or more. The chain links TRBV7-2 to TRBJ2-7; D is unresolved. The CDR3 totals 14 residues. In germline, CDR1 is SGHTA, CDR2 FQGNSA. The V gene lost 1 base and the J gene lost 6 bases, with 13 bases spanning the gap. The CDR3 DNA reads TGTGCCAGCAGCTTAGAACCCCGATCGGGCGAGCAGTACTTC. Residues: CASSLEPRSGEQYF.

This clonotype was seen a handful of times. The J gene is TRBJ2-7, the V gene TRBV5-1; D may be TRBD1 (6 bases). The CDR3 totals 14 residues. CDR1 is SGHRS, CDR2 YFSETQ, per germline. V was trimmed by 0 bases and J by 0 bases, leaving 7 bases between them. Here the CDR3 reads CASSLGDTSYEQYF. As DNA, the CDR3 is TGCGCCAGCAGCTTGGGGGACACCTCCTACGAGCAGTACTTC.

The chain carries TRBV7-2 and TRBJ2-5; 13 bases align to TRBD2. CDR1 and CDR2 (germline): SGHTA, FQGNSA. V was clipped by 5 bases and J by 7 bases; unmatched bases: 4. The CDR3 runs 14 residues. The CDR3 here is CASSRLAGGGTQYF. DNA of the CDR3: TGTGCCAGCAGCCGACTAGCGGGAGGTGGGACCCAGTACTTC.

This clonotype was seen a handful of times. V gene TRBV28 combines with J gene TRBJ1-5; D uncertain. Germline CDR1 and CDR2: MDHEN and SYDVKM. This CDR3 has 13 amino acids. Trimming stripped 1 base from V and 6 bases from J, with 7 bases between. The CDR3 spells CASSLLETQPQHF. The CDR3 DNA is TGTGCCAGCAGTTTATTAGAGACTCAGCCCCAGCATTTT.